This T cell receptor beta chain was recovered during a study of regulatory T cells in long-lasting Graves disease. Study at large: Over 5 years of antithyroid drugs plus positive TSH receptor antibodies defined persistent Graves' disease.

Points on this clonotype: Its cognate antigen is unknown.

Findings and limits, study-wide: Favored gene segments in persistent disease were TRBV28, TRBJ1-2 and TRBJ2-5. New patients shared 966 public clonotypes, fewer than the roughly 3,000 shared by persistent patients.

The CDR3 runs to 16 residues. Per germline, CDR1 SGHTA and CDR2 FQGNSA. V dropped 1 base and J dropped 6 bases, with 16 bases sitting between them. Time point of the sample: persistent/refractory GD, antithyroid drugs over 5 years with positive TRAb. TCR sequences were obtained from RNA taken from PBMCs. Recruitment took place at an endocrinology department in Xi'an, China. Construction of the TCR beta libraries employed iRepertoire HTBI primers in conjunction with Arm-PCR of CDR3 regions. One entry per CDR3 protein results from TCRdb running MiXCR on the multiplex PCR reads. Among about 290,000 distinct CDR3 sequences listed, around 23% were seen once.

The clonotype originates from a female donor with Graves disease. This chain connects TRBV7-2 to TRBJ1-5, with a weak D call TRBD1 (6 bases). The sample in question was peripheral blood mononuclear cells (PBMCs), obtained when the disease was refractory, from a patient treated with antithyroid drugs. The DNA of the CDR3 is TGTGCCAGCAGCTTAGGCGCCAGGGGTACTAGTCAGCCCCAGCATTTT. Amino acids: CASSLGARGTSQPQHF.